This TCR beta chain originates from a study of patients and donors after allogeneic stem cell transplantation. The CDR3 is 15 residues long. Deletions cut 8 bases from V and 1 base from J, with 14 bases between. This clonotype was observed many times. TCRdb recomputed calls from the RT-PCR reads with MiXCR, one row per CDR3 protein. There are approximately 160,000 distinct CDR3 sequences in the sample; 30% occur only once, and around 3% lies in the top ten. V is TRBV12-3 or TRBV12-4 and J is TRBJ2-2; D unresolved. Sequencing input: blood, either unsorted or a sorted T cell fraction (not recorded which). The source of this sequence is a human donor who was either an allogeneic HSCT recipient or a stem cell or donor lymphocyte infusion donor (not recorded which). It is not recorded whose cells these are; they may come from a transplant donor. CDR3 sequence (DNA): TGTGCCAGCTACCCTCGGGCAGGGAACACCGGGGAGCTGTTTTTT. The encoded protein is CASYPRAGNTGELFF.